A single T cell receptor beta chain is shown here with its context. The sample originates from a study of T-cell memory formation after mild COVID-19. A single record per CDR3 protein comes from TCRdb applying MiXCR to the 5' RACE reads. The sample yields about 190,000 distinct CDR3 sequences, around 19% seen once. The source is an adult woman who had mild COVID-19 (a few samples of this study predate the infection). Cell type and time point are not known. Sequencing used PBMCs or a T cell subset sorted from them (not recorded which).

In DNA form, the CDR3 reads TGTGCCAGCAAGCCTCAGGGACAGCTACGTGGGGGCTACACCTTC. This translates into CASKPQGQLRGGYTF. The V gene is TRBV27, the J gene TRBJ1-2; the match to TRBD1 covers 7 bases. Germline values: CDR1 MNHEY, CDR2 SMNVEV (reference sequence). The CDR3 extends over 15 amino acids. V gave up 7 bases and J gave up 8 bases; unmatched junction bases: 16.